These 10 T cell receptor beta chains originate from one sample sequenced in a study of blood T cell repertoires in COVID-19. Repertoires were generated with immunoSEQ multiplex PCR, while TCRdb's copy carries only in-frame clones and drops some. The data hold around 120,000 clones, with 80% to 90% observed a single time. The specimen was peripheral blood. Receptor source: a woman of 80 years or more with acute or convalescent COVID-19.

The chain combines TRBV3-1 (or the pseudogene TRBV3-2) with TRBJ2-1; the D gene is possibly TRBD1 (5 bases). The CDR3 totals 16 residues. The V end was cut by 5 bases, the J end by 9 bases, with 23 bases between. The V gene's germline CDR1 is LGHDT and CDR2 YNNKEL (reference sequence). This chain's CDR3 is CASSSRQFSLRPEQFF. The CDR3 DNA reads TGTGCCAGCAGCTCCCGACAGTTTTCTCTCCGCCCTGAGCAGTTCTTC.

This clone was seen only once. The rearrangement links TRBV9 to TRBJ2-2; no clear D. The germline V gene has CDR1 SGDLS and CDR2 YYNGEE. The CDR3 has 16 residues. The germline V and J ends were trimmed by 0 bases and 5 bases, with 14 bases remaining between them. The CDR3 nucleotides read TGTGCCAGCAGCGTAGGATTCGGCCCGGGTACCGGGGAGCTGTTTTTT. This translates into CASSVGFGPGTGELFF.

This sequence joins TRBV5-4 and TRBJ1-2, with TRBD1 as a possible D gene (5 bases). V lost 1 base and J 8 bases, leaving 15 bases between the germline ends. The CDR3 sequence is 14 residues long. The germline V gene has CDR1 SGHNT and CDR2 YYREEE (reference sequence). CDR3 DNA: TGTGCCAGCAGCTTGAAGTGGGGCGCGAGGGGCTACACCTTC. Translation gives CASSLKWGARGYTF.

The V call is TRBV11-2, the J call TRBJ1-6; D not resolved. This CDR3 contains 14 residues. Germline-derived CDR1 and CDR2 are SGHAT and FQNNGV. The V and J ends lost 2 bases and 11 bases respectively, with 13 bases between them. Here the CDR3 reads CASSLKGGIPPLHF. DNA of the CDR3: TGTGCCAGCAGCTTAAAGGGAGGGATTCCACCCCTCCACTTT.

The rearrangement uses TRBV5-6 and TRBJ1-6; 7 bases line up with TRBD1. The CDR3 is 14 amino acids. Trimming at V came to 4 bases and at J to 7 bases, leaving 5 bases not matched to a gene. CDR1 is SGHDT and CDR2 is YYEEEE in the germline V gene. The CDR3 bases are TGTGCCAGCAGCCGGGACAGAGGGAATTCACCCCTCCACTTT. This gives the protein CASSRDRGNSPLHF.

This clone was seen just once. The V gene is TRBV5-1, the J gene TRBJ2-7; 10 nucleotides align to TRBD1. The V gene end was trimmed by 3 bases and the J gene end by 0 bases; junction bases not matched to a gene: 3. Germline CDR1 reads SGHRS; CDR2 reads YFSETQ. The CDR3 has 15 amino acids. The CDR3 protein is CASSSGQGSSYEQYF. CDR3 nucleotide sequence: TGCGCCAGCAGCTCGGGACAGGGGAGCTCCTACGAGCAGTACTTC.

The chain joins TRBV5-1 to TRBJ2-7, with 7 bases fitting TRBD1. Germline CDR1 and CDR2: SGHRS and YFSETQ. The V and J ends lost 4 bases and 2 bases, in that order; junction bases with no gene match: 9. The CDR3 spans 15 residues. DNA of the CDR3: TGCGCCAGCAGCGTAACCGGGACAGACCCCTACGAGCAGTACTTC. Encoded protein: CASSVTGTDPYEQYF.

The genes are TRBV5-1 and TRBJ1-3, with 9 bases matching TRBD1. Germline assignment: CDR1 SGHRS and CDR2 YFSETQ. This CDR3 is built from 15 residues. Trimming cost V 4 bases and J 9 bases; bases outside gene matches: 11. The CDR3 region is CASSVRGQGSSTIYF. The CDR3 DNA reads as TGCGCCAGCAGCGTACGGGGACAGGGTAGTAGCACCATATATTTT.

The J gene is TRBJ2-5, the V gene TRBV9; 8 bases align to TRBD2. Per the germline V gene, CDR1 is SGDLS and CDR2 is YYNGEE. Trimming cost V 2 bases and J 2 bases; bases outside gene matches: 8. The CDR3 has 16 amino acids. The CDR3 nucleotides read TGTGCCAGCAGCGTCGGGGCGGGGGGACCACAAGAGACCCAGTACTTC. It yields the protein CASSVGAGGPQETQYF.

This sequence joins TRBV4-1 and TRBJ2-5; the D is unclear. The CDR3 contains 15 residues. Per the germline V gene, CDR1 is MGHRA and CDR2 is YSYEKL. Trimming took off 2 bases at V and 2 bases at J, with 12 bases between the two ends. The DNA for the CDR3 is TGCGCCAGCAGCCAACCTCAAGACTTACAAGAGACCCAGTACTTC. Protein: CASSQPQDLQETQYF.